This T cell receptor (beta chain) appears in the sequencing data of a study of Ad26.COV2.S vaccination and SARS-CoV-2 variants. Whole-study context: Doses of Ad26.COV2.S were injected into muscle once or twice, 56 days apart.

The germline V gene encodes CDR1 SEHNR and CDR2 FQNEAQ (reference sequence). V gave up 2 bases and J gave up 3 bases, with 13 bases separating them. The CDR3 runs 15 residues. A note on this clone: The antigen is not known.

Some clones are missing from TCRdb's copy, which holds only in-frame ones; the method was immunoSEQ multiplex PCR. This sample has some 340,000 clones; 70% to 90% occur once, and the top ten carry about 2.1%. The treatment: some 19 received Ad26.COV2.S at low or high dose, single or two shots; roughly five received placebo; per-sample allocation not given. Sampling was done on day 63 after the first vaccine or placebo injection. Findings and limits, study-wide: Vaccinated and placebo-treated recipients had similar non-spike TCR breadth. Quantification of TCR breadth and depth may have yielded underestimates of total T cell responses. Vaccine recipients surpassed placebo recipients in spike-specific TCR breadth.

Sequencing used peripheral blood, obtained in a trial of Ad26.COV2.S vaccine versus placebo. The chain couples TRBV7-9 to TRBJ2-5, with TRBD2 as a possible D gene (5 bases). This TCR was recovered from a person between 18 and 59 years old who received the Ad26.COV2.S COVID-19 vaccine or a placebo. CDR3 sequence (DNA): TGTGCCAGCAGCTTATATGCGGGTTCCGAAGAGACCCAGTACTTC. This sequence encodes CASSLYAGSEETQYF.